These T cell receptor beta chains were read from a single sample in a study of cytomegalovirus exposure and HLA in healthy donors. TCRdb's copy holds only in-frame clones and misses some; the assay was immunoSEQ multiplex PCR. This sample has 90,000 to 100,000 clones, with approximately 83% found just once. Specimen: PBMCs. All receptors come from a man aged 45-60 years in good health and CMV-seronegative. Each CDR3 is given without its conserved first and last residue.

v_call | cdr3_aa
TRBV30 | AWTRDRGRHGGGYT
TRBV19 | ASSISFVGTGELF
TRBV30 | ALGVGAYEQY
TRBV15 | ATSRLRAGTTSYEQY
TRBV28 | ASRVGVATYEQY
TRBV29-1 | SVADREYQETQY
TRBV19 | ASSKGQSPPYEQY
TRBV7-2 | ASSLDPRSAEANGYT
TRBV28 | ASSFYAGNYGYT
TRBV15 | ATSRDLGYEQY
TRBV7-2 | ASSLGPVGGSYEQY
TRBV27 | ASSLTVNMNTEAF
TRBV6-1 | ASDSGGADTEAF
TRBV27 | ASSLGTWGYNEQF
TRBV2 | ASTQEVLATNEKLF
TRBV7-3 | ASSPVHNSPLH
TRBV4-3 | ASSQGWGTDNEQF
TRBV5-1 | ASSLAGPGTGSNYGYT
TRBV5-8 | ASSSQATSGNTIY
TRBV2 | ASTPARDGKLF
TRBV11-2 | ASSLDSGHNTEAF
TRBV6-1 | ASSEGWRTGGSGANVLT
TRBV6-6 | ASAVDSRPYNEQF
TRBV6-5 | ASSRDRGYEQY
TRBV5-4 | ASSLTTGLVNNEQF
TRBV19 | ASSWTGGSNSNQPQH
TRBV18 | ASSPSGRDGGYT
TRBV6-1 | ASSPGMIPGDIQY
TRBV19 | ASSIPRVSGNTIY
TRBV11-1 | ASSSSGGTGELF
TRBV18 | ASSPGDSPFGYT
TRBV28 | ASSRDREGNQPQH
TRBV5-8 | ASSPEQGASIQY
TRBV30 | AWSIGTGGEQY
TRBV4-1 | ASSIHMTGLNTEAF
TRBV28 | ASSPNTGNTEAF
TRBV9 | ASSVAGHLNQETQY
TRBV30 | AWSVDFGAF
TRBV14 | ASSQGRAPEPNTGELF
TRBV9 | ASSAGQRNTEAF
TRBV7-6 | ASSLVTGTGAQD
TRBV30 | AWSPQGDGYT
TRBV28 | ASGKMGSGFLVGELF
TRBV6-6 | ASSPVNSPLH
TRBV5-8 | ASSLQGRSSYEQY
TRBV7-9 | ASSFVGGRSSYNEQF
TRBV28 | ASSGGWETQY
TRBV7-2 | ASSRAGGPSETQY
TRBV9 | ASSVGSIAYNEQF
TRBV11-2 | ASSLDVGFTDTQY
TRBV5-1 | ASSSTGRYGYT
TRBV6-5 | ASSYATGGGTQY
TRBV14 | ASSQDLRRGAHEQY
TRBV15 | ATSRAGTGTGQETQY
TRBV5-1 | ASRLAPGTGGYNEQF
TRBV2 | ASIPRGGPAAYEQY
TRBV27 | ASSLNVPGLNEQF
TRBV5-8 | ASSLVSEAGNQPQH
TRBV9 | ASSVGLQGPYGYT
TRBV7-7 | ASSPLEGARETQY